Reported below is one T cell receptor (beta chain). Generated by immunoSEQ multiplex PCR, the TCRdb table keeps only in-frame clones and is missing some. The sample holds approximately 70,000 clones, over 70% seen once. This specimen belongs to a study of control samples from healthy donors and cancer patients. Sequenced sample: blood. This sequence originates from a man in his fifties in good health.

The CDR3 DNA reads as TGTGCCAGCAAAGGAGGGTACGAGCAGTACTTC. Its translation: CASKGGYEQYF. The rearrangement links TRBV3-1 (or the pseudogene TRBV3-2) to TRBJ2-7, with TRBD2 as a possible D gene (6 bases). Germline CDR1 reads LGHDT; CDR2 reads YNNKEL (reference sequence). This CDR3 has 11 residues. With 7 bases removed from V and 4 bases from J, the gap between germline ends came to 8 bases.